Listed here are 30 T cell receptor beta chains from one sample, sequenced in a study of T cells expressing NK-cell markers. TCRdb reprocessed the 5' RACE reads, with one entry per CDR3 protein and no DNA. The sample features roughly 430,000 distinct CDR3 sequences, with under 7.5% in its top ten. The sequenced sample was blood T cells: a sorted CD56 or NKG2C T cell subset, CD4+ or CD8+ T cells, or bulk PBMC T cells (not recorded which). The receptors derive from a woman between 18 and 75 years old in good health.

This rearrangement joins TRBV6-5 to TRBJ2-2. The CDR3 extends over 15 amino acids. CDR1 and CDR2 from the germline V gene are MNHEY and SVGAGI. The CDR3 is CASSYSKIHTGELFF.

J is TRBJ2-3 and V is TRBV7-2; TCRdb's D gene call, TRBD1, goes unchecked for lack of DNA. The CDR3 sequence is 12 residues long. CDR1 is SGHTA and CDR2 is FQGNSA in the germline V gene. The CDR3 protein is CASSPAGGAGYF.

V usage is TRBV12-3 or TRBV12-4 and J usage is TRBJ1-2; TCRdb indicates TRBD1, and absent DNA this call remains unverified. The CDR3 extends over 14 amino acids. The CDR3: CASSLGGTVYGYTF.

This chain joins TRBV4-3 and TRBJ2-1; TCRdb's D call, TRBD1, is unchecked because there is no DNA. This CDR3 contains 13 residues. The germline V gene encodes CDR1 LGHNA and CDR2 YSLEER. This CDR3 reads CASSQDQGYEQFF.

The CDR3 sequence is CASSQDSDTPKLAGGDNEQFF. The chain carries TRBV4-1 and TRBJ2-1; TCRdb lists TRBD2, though no DNA is available to test this call. CDR1 is MGHRA, CDR2 YSYEKL, per germline. This CDR3 comprises 21 residues.

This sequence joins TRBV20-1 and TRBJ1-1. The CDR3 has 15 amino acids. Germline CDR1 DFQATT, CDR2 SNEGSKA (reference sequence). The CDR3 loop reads CSARDLGLDEVRAFF.

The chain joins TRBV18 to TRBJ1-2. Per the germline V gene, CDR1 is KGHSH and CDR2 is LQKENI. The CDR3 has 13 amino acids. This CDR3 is CASSPQPRGGYTF.

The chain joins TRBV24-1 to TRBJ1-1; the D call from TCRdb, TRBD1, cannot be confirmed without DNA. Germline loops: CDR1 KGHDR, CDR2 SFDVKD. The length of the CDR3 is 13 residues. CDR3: CATRDSQIPEAFF.

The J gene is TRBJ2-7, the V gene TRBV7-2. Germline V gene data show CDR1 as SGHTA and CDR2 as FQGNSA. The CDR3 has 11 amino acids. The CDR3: CASSLKYEQYF.

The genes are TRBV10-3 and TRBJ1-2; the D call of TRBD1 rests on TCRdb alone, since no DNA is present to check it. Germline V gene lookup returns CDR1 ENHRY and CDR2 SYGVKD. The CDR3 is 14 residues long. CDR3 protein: CAISEDRSGYGYTF.

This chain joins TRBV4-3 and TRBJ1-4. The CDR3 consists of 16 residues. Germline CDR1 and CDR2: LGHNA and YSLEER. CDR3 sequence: CASSQARGSPNEKLFF.

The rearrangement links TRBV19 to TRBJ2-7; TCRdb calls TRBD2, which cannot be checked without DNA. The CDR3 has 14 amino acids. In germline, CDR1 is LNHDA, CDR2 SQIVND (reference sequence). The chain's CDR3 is CASSGGTSGNEQYF.

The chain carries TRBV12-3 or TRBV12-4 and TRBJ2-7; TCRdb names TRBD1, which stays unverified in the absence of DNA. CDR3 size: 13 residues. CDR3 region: CASSREVSYEQYF.

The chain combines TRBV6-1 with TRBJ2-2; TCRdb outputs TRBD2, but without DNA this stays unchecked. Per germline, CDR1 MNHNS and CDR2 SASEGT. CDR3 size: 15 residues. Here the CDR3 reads CASSSSAGGPGELFF.

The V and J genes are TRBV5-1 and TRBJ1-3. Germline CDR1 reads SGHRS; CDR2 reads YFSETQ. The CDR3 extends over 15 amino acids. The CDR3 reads CATSLFPSSGNTIYF.

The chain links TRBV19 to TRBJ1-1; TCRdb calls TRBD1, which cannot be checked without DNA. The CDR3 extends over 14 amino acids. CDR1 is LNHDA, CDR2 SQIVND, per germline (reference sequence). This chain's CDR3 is CASSLLGLNTEAFF. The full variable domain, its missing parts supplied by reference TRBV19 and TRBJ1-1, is DGGITQSPKYLFRKEGQNVTLSCEQNLNHDAMYWYRQDPGQGLRLIYYSQIVNDFQKGDIAEGYSVSREKKESFPLTVTSAQKNPTAFYLCASSLLGLNTEAFFGQGTRLTVV.

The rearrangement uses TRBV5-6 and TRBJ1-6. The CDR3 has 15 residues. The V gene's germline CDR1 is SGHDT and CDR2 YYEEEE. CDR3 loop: CASSGEQGPSFDLHF.

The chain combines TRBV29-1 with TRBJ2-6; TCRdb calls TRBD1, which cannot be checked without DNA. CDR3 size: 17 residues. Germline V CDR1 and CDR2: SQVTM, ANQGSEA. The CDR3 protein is CSVLNTISGVGANVLTF. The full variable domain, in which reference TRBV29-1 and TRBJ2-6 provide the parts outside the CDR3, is SAVISQKPSRDICQRGTSLTIQCQVDSQVTMMFWYRQQPGQSLTLIATANQGSEATYESGFVIDKFPISRPNLTFSTLTVSNMSPEDSSIYLCSVLNTISGVGANVLTFGAGSRLTVL.

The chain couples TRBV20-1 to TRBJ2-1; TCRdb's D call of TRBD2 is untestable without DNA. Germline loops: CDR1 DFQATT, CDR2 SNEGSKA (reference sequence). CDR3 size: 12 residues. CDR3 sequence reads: CSVGLAGDEQFF.

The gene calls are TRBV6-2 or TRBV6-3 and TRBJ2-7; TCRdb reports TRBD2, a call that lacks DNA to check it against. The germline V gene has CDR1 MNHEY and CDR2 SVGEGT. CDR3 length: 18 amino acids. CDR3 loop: CASSYLTGTSATFYEQYF.

The CDR3 here is CASSLFSGIQTQYF. The chain uses TRBV7-6 and TRBJ2-5; TCRdb names TRBD2, which stays unverified in the absence of DNA. Germline CDR1 and CDR2: SGHVS and FNYEAQ. The CDR3 sequence is 14 residues long.

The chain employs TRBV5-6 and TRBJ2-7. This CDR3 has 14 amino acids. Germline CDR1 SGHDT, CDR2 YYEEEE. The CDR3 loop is CASSLTGQTYEQYF. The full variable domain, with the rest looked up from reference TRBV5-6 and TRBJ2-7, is DAGVTQSPTHLIKTRGQQVTLRCSPKSGHDTVSWYQQALGQGPQFIFQYYEEEERQRGNFPDRFSGHQFPNYSSELNVNALLLGDSALYLCASSLTGQTYEQYFGPGTRLTVT.

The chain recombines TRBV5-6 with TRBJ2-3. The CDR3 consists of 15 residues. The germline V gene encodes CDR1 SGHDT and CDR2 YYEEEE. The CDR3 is CASSLAPASTDTQYF.

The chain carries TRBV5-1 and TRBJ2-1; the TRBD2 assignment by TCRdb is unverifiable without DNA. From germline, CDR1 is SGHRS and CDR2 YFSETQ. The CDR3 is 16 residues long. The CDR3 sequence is CASSPTGLAGEGEQFF.

CDR3 amino acids: CASSQDNGPTLKIHTEAFF. The chain joins TRBV14 to TRBJ1-1. CDR1 SGHDN and CDR2 FVKESK come from the germline V gene. This CDR3 is 19 amino acids long.

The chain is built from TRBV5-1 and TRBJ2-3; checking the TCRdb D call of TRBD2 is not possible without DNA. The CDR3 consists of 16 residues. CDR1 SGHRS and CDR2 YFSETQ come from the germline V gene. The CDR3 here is CASSSGTSPYTDTQYF.

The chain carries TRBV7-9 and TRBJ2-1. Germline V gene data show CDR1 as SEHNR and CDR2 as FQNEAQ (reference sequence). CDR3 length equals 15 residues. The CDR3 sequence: CASSLALVGNNEQFF. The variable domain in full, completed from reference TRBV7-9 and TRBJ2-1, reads DTGVSQNPRHKITKRGQNVTFRCDPISEHNRLYWYRQTLGQGPEFLTYFQNEAQLEKSRLLSDRFSAERPKGSFSTLEIQRTEQGDSAMYLCASSLALVGNNEQFFGPGTRLTVL.

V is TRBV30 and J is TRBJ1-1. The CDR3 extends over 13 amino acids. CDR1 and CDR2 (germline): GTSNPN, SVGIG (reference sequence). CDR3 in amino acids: CAWSGQLNTEAFF.

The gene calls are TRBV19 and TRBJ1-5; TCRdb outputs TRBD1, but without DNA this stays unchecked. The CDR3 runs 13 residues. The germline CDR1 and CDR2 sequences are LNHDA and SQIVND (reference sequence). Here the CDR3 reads CASSRAGYQPQHF.

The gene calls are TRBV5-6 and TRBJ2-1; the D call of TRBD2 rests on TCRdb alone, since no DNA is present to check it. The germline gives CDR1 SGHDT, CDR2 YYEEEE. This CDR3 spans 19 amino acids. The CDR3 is CASSPLTSGGFSSYNEQFF.